This is a list of T cell receptor beta chains from one sample in a study of T-cell reconstitution after alpha-beta-depleted transplantation in children. TCRdb re-analysed the PCR reads in MiXCR, keeping a single row per CDR3 protein. The data hold some 640,000 distinct CDR3 sequences, with 16% observed a single time. The source was PBMCs from the stem cell graft donor, collected from the stem cell graft. These receptors were collected from a human donor who donated a stem cell graft to a child with acute myeloid leukemia. CDR3s include the opening cysteine and the closing phenylalanine or tryptophan. The order of the fields is clone size, D gene, J gene, V gene, CDR3 protein, CDR3 DNA. The D gene is left open where the match is weak. For some rows the clone size is stated as once, few or many, or as a class when expanded; others skip it.

>NA|TRBD2|TRBJ2-7|TRBV20-1
CSAATGTRTYEQYF
TGCAGTGCTGCAACCGGGACTAGGACCTACGAGCAGTACTTC
>many|TRBD1|TRBJ1-6|TRBV20-1
CSASGRDSRSPLHF
TGCAGTGCTAGTGGAAGGGACAGCCGGTCACCCCTCCACTTT
>NA|TRBD2|TRBJ2-3|TRBV4-3
CASSLQTSGGSDTQYF
TGCGCCAGCAGCCTCCAGACTAGCGGGGGGTCAGATACGCAGTATTTT
>NA|TRBD2|TRBJ2-4|TRBV20-1
CCARSVAGGPGKNIQYF
TGCTGTGCACGGTCCGTAGCGGGGGGGCCGGGCAAAAACATTCAGTACTTC
>many|TRBD1|TRBJ1-1|TRBV5-4
CASSSDPTGGTEAFF
TGTGCCAGCAGCTCCGACCCAACAGGGGGCACTGAAGCTTTCTTT
>once|TRBD2|TRBJ2-1|TRBV5-1
CASSLDTRLAGGLEQFF
TGCGCCAGCAGCTTGGATACCCGACTAGCGGGGGGCCTGGAGCAGTTCTTC
>few|TRBD1|TRBJ1-1|TRBV7-2
CASSPQGARPNTEAFF
TGTGCCAGCAGCCCCCAGGGGGCGCGTCCGAACACTGAAGCTTTCTTT
>NA|NA|TRBJ2-5|TRBV6-1
CASSKRARRETQYF
TGTGCCAGCAGTAAAAGGGCCCGTCGGGAGACCCAGTACTTC
>NA|NA|TRBJ2-3|TRBV30
CAWSGTRSHTDTQYF
TGTGCCTGGAGCGGGACACGCTCCCACACAGATACGCAGTATTTT
>NA|NA|TRBJ1-1|TRBV4-1
CASSHLLQGNPEAFF
TGCGCCAGCAGCCACCTTCTACAGGGAAACCCTGAAGCTTTCTTT
>few|NA|TRBJ2-7|TRBV29-1
CSVELTYEQYF
TGCAGCGTTGAACTAACCTACGAGCAGTACTTC
>many|NA|TRBJ1-4|TRBV6-1
CASLEGTDEKLFF
TGTGCCAGCCTCGAGGGGACGGATGAAAAACTGTTTTTT
>many|NA|TRBJ1-5|TRBV20-1
CSARRSSGQPQHF
TGCAGTGCTAGACGCTCTTCGGGTCAGCCCCAGCATTTT
>few|TRBD2|TRBJ2-2|TRBV11-1
CASSGLAGKYFVTGELFF
TGTGCCAGCAGCGGGCTAGCGGGGAAATACTTCGTGACCGGGGAGCTGTTTTTT
>many|TRBD1|TRBJ2-2|TRBV29-1
CSVRRTGRAGELFF
TGCAGCGTGAGGAGGACAGGAAGGGCCGGGGAGCTGTTTTTT
>many|NA|TRBJ2-1|TRBV12-3/TRBV12-4
CATEPVSTYNEQFF
TGTGCCACCGAACCGGTTTCCACCTACAATGAGCAGTTCTTC
>few|NA|TRBJ2-1|TRBV5-1
CASSLAILYNEQFF
TGCGCCAGCAGCTTGGCCATTCTCTACAATGAGCAGTTCTTC
>few|NA|TRBJ1-1|TRBV13
CASSLKFNTEAFF
TGTGCCAGCAGCTTAAAATTCAACACTGAAGCTTTCTTT
>many|NA|TRBJ2-3|TRBV5-8
CASRYGGFTDTQYF
TGTGCCAGTAGGTACGGGGGATTCACAGATACGCAGTATTTT
>many|NA|TRBJ2-1|TRBV12-3/TRBV12-4
CASSLYSYNEQFF
TGTGCCAGCAGTTTATACTCCTACAATGAGCAGTTCTTC
>NA|NA|TRBJ2-1|TRBV6-5
CASRGLDEQFF
TGTGCCAGCAGGGGTTTGGATGAGCAGTTCTTC
>few|TRBD2|TRBJ2-3|TRBV5-1
CASSALTSGGADTQYF
TGCGCCAGCAGCGCCCTGACTAGCGGGGGGGCAGATACGCAGTATTTT
>few|TRBD1|TRBJ2-5|TRBV27
CASSLFRQGQETQYF
TGTGCCAGCAGTTTATTTCGACAGGGGCAAGAGACCCAGTACTTC
>many|TRBD1|TRBJ1-6|TRBV20-1
CSARTGGVVNSPLHF
TGCAGTGCTAGGACAGGGGGCGTTGTGAATTCACCCCTCCACTTT
>NA|NA|TRBJ2-5|TRBV7-2
CASSLDQGYQETQYF
TGTGCCAGCAGCTTAGATCAGGGCTATCAAGAGACCCAGTACTTC
>few|NA|TRBJ2-7|TRBV7-3
CASSVQGSHEQYF
TGTGCCAGCAGCGTCCAGGGTTCCCACGAGCAGTACTTC
>NA|TRBD2|TRBJ2-7|TRBV7-2
CASRKSGTTYYEQYF
TGTGCCAGCAGAAAGTCCGGGACTACGTACTACGAGCAGTACTTC
>NA|TRBD1|TRBJ1-2|TRBV5-1
CASSYGQEAGYTF
TGCGCCAGCAGCTACGGACAGGAGGCTGGCTACACCTTC
>many|NA|TRBJ1-1|TRBV29-1
CSAERGTEAFF
TGCAGCGCCGAAAGGGGCACTGAAGCTTTCTTT
>many|TRBD1|TRBJ1-6|TRBV20-1
CSATGQHYNSPLHF
TGCAGTGCTACGGGACAGCACTATAATTCACCCCTCCACTTT
>few|NA|TRBJ2-3|TRBV9
CASSGPLFTDTQYF
TGTGCCAGCAGCGGACCTCTGTTCACAGATACGCAGTATTTT